This is a list of T cell receptor beta chains from one sample in a study of blood T cell repertoires in COVID-19. Clones were sequenced by immunoSEQ multiplex PCR, and TCRdb holds only the in-frame ones, with some missing. The sample carries some 50,000 clones, 84% recorded once. Sequencing was performed on peripheral blood. Receptors were obtained from a man aged 45 to 65 with active COVID-19. Both conserved end residues are part of each CDR3. The D gene is left open where the match is weak. The listing skips clone size in some rows; elsewhere it reads once, few, many or a size class.

V,size,length,J,D,CDR3,DNA
TRBV19,once,15,TRBJ2-7,TRBD1,CASSSPRQGAYEQYF,TGTGCCAGTAGTTCTCCGAGACAGGGGGCCTACGAGCAGTACTTC
TRBV28,.,13,TRBJ2-5,TRBD2,CASRGLAEETQYF,TGTGCCAGCCGCGGACTAGCGGAAGAGACCCAGTACTTC
TRBV13,.,13,TRBJ2-7,.,CASSSLQGDEQYF,TGTGCCAGCAGCTCTTTGCAAGGAGACGAGCAGTACTTC
TRBV2,few,14,TRBJ1-4,TRBD1,CASSVGTGYEKLFF,TGTGCCAGCAGTGTCGGGACAGGGTACGAAAAACTGTTTTTT
TRBV11-2,.,15,TRBJ2-1,.,CASNSGGGRYNEQFF,TGTGCCAGCAATAGCGGTGGGGGACGATACAATGAGCAGTTCTTC
TRBV5-6,.,13,TRBJ1-2,TRBD1,CASSPGTAYGYTF,TGTGCCAGCAGCCCAGGGACAGCTTATGGCTACACCTTC
TRBV28,few,16,TRBJ1-5,TRBD1,CASSRGTVYSNQPQHF,TGTGCCAGCAGCCGGGGGACAGTATATAGCAATCAGCCCCAGCATTTT
TRBV19,.,18,TRBJ2-7,TRBD1,CASSIDADRGRFSYEQYF,TGTGCCAGTAGTATAGATGCGGACAGGGGGCGGTTTTCCTACGAGCAGTACTTC
TRBV11-2,.,17,TRBJ1-6,.,CASSTTFSSSYNSPLHF,TGTGCCAGCTCTACGACATTCTCAAGCTCCTATAATTCACCCCTCCACTTT
TRBV18,.,15,TRBJ2-5,.,CASSPGLASPETQYF,TGTGCCAGCTCTCCAGGGCTAGCCTCTCCAGAGACCCAGTACTTC
TRBV15,once,15,TRBJ2-1,TRBD2,CATSRPSGGSGEQFF,TGTGCCACCAGCAGACCTAGCGGGGGGTCGGGTGAGCAGTTCTTC
TRBV5-1,.,13,TRBJ2-7,.,CASSTGPSYEQYF,TGCGCCAGCAGCACCGGTCCATCCTACGAGCAGTACTTC
TRBV6-6,.,13,TRBJ1-4,.,CASRQALNEKLFF,TGTGCCAGCCGCCAAGCCCTTAATGAAAAACTGTTTTTT
TRBV11-2,.,12,TRBJ2-3,.,CASSLAVDTQYF,TGTGCCAGCAGCTTAGCGGTGGATACGCAGTATTTT
TRBV7-9,.,13,TRBJ2-7,.,CASSPRHSYEQYF,TGTGCCAGCAGCCCTAGGCACTCCTACGAGCAGTACTTC
TRBV10-3,.,17,TRBJ2-6,TRBD1,CAISEGQGPTGANVLTF,TGTGCCATCAGTGAGGGACAGGGACCGACTGGGGCCAACGTCCTGACTTTC